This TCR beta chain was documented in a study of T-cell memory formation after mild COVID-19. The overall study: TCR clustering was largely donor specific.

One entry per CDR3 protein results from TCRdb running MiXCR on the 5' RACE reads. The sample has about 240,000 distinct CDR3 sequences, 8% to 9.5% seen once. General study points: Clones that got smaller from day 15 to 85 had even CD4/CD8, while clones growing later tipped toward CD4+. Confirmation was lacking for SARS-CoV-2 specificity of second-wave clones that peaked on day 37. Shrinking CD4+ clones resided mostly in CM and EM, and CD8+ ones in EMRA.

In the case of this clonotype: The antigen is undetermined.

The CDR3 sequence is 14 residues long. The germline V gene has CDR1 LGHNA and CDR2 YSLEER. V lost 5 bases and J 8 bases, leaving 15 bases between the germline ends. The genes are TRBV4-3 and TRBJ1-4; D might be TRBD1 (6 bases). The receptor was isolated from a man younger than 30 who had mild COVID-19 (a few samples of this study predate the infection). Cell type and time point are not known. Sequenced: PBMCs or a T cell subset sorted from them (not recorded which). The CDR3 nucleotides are TGCGCCAGCAGCAGGGGGGTGGTACGGGAAAAACTGTTTTTT. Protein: CASSRGVVREKLFF.